This T cell receptor (beta chain) stems from a study of beta chain features in type 1 diabetes. Expressed TCRB transcripts got sequenced, as all isolated RNA was reverse transcribed. Here immunoSEQ multiplex PCR was the method, and the copy in TCRdb shows in-frame clones only, minus some. The sample comprises 310,000 or so clones, under 8.5% of which are singletons, and 0.44% rests with the top ten. Overall study findings and caveats: Reads derived from cDNA could over-represent cells showing high TCR expression. Shorter templates might be favored by PCR, equally in patients and controls. The naive, central memory and Treg TCRB repertoires of patients appeared to be more similar to one another than those of healthy donors. When Type 1 diabetes patients were examined, their TCRB CDR3s proved moderately but significantly shorter in all four CD4+ subsets.

Ten or more counts support this clone. Antigen specificity is unknown. V trimming: 5 bases; J trimming: 0 bases; junction bases outside the gene matches: 7. Germline V lookup: CDR1 MDHEN, CDR2 SYDVKM. The CDR3 runs to 15 residues. What was sequenced was central memory CD4+ T cells from blood. This clonotype was sampled from a woman aged 18-29 years in good health. V usage is TRBV28 and J usage is TRBJ2-7; 7 nucleotides align to TRBD2. In nucleotides, the CDR3 is TGTGCCAGCAGTCACACCTGGGGGGGCTCCTACGAGCAGTACTTC. Translating it yields CASSHTWGGSYEQYF.